Following are 25 T cell receptor beta chains from one sample sequenced in a study of T-cell reconstitution after alpha-beta-depleted transplantation in children. TCRbeta library construction was performed incorporating unique molecular identifiers. MiXCR, run by TCRdb on the PCR reads, gives a single entry per CDR3 protein. Among just over 350,000 distinct CDR3 sequences listed, 13% were seen once. Sequencing used PBMCs, obtained from the stem cell graft. These receptors were obtained from a human donor who donated a stem cell graft to a child with Fanconi anemia.

This clonotype has at least ten counts. The genes are TRBV12-3 or TRBV12-4 and TRBJ2-1; 11 bases fit TRBD2. Trimming cost V 7 bases and J 3 bases; bases outside gene matches: 5. The CDR3 runs 15 residues. The CDR3 sequence is CASILTSGVYNEQFF. In nucleotides, the CDR3 is TGTGCCAGCATTCTGACTAGCGGGGTCTACAATGAGCAGTTCTTC.

This clonotype occurred a few times. This rearrangement joins TRBV5-1 to TRBJ1-1, with D unclear. Trimming shortened V by 1 base and J by 3 bases, and 7 bases separated the two germline ends. The germline gives CDR1 SGHRS, CDR2 YFSETQ. The CDR3 is 13 residues long. CDR3 region: CASSLMADTEAFF. DNA of the CDR3: TGCGCCAGCAGCTTGATGGCTGACACTGAAGCTTTCTTT. Variable domain in full (rest from reference TRBV5-1 and TRBJ1-1): KAGVTQTPRYLIKTRGQQVTLSCSPISGHRSVSWYQQTPGQGLQFLFEYFSETQRNKGNFPGRFSGRQFSNSRSEMNVSTLELGDSALYLCASSLMADTEAFFGQGTRLTVV.

The chain employs TRBV7-2 and TRBJ2-7; D is possibly TRBD1 (6 bases). V dropped 4 bases and J dropped 2 bases, with 21 bases sitting between them. This CDR3 region has 17 residues. CDR1 is SGHTA and CDR2 is FQGNSA in the germline V gene. CDR3 nucleotide sequence: TGTGCCAGCAGCTCAGGGGCAGGGATAAAATGGGCCTACGAGCAGTACTTC. Its translation is CASSSGAGIKWAYEQYF.

V gene TRBV12-3 or TRBV12-4 combines with J gene TRBJ2-2, with TRBD1 matching 8 bases. Trimming removed 5 bases from V and 4 bases from J; junction bases left unmatched: 9. CDR3 size: 16 residues. The CDR3 protein is CASSLRQGKFTGELFF. CDR3 nucleotide sequence: TGTGCCAGCAGTCTTCGACAGGGGAAATTCACCGGGGAGCTGTTTTTT.

The J gene is TRBJ2-2, the V gene TRBV20-1, with 8 bases matching TRBD1. V lost 6 bases, J lost 1 base, and 4 bases stayed unmatched. This CDR3 is built from 14 residues. From germline, CDR1 is DFQATT and CDR2 SNEGSKA (reference sequence). The CDR3 DNA reads TGCAGTGCCAGGGGGCATTTGAACACCGGGGAGCTGTTTTTT. Its protein product is CSARGHLNTGELFF.

In its sample, this clonotype was seen many times. The chain recombines TRBV29-1 with TRBJ1-1; no reliable D call. The CDR3 has 11 residues. CDR1 and CDR2 from the germline V gene are SQVTM and ANQGSEA. V lost 7 bases and J lost 2, with 8 bases in between. Here the CDR3 reads CSGEGNTEAFF. The CDR3 DNA reads as TGCAGCGGGGAGGGAAACACTGAAGCTTTCTTT. The entire variable domain, with the rest obtained from reference TRBV29-1 and TRBJ1-1, is as follows: SAVISQKPSRDICQRGTSLTIQCQVDSQVTMMFWYRQQPGQSLTLIATANQGSEATYESGFVIDKFPISRPNLTFSTLTVSNMSPEDSSIYLCSGEGNTEAFFGQGTRLTVV.

This clonotype was detected many times. The chain links TRBV5-6 to TRBJ2-5; TRBD1 aligns across 11 bases. There are 15 residues in the CDR3. Germline V gives CDR1 SGHDT, CDR2 YYEEEE. Germline trimming cut 4 bases from V and 5 bases from J; bases unmatched to any gene: 7. The CDR3 spells CASSLGQGVAETQYF. CDR3 DNA sequence: TGTGCCAGCAGCCTGGGACAGGGGGTTGCGGAGACCCAGTACTTC.

The rearrangement links TRBV29-1 to TRBJ2-1; D is uncertain. The germline V gene has CDR1 SQVTM and CDR2 ANQGSEA. V lost 7 bases to trimming and J lost 3 bases, with 7 bases between them. CDR3 length: 11 amino acids. Here the CDR3 DNA reads TGCAGCGCCCTAGACTACAATGAGCAGTTCTTC. Translation gives CSALDYNEQFF.

The V gene is TRBV7-9, the J gene TRBJ2-1; TRBD2 is a possible D gene (5 bases). The CDR3 has 15 residues. Trimming took off 4 bases at V and 8 bases at J, with 18 bases between the two ends. Germline CDR1 SEHNR, CDR2 FQNEAQ (reference sequence). CDR3 residues: CASSSTEAEYDEQFF. CDR3 coding DNA: TGTGCCAGCAGCTCAACGGAAGCGGAGTACGATGAGCAGTTCTTC.

CDR3 bases: TGTGCCAGCAGCAGATTCTCCTACGAGCAGTACTTC. Translated: CASSRFSYEQYF. The chain joins TRBV2 to TRBJ2-7; the D is unclear. There are 12 residues in the CDR3. Germline V lookup: CDR1 SNHLY, CDR2 FYNNEI. Trimming left V 6 bases short and J 0 bases short, with 6 bases between.

The J gene is TRBJ2-2, the V gene TRBV20-1; the D gene is possibly TRBD1 (5 bases). The CDR3 is made up of 15 amino acids. Germline V gives CDR1 DFQATT, CDR2 SNEGSKA (reference sequence). Trimming removed 2 bases from V and 3 bases from J, with 13 bases in between. The CDR3 spells CSARRGRLYTGELFF. DNA of the CDR3: TGCAGTGCTAGAAGGGGCAGACTTTACACCGGGGAGCTGTTTTTT.

In its sample, this clonotype was seen many times. This chain connects TRBV12-3 or TRBV12-4 to TRBJ1-1; the D is unclear. The CDR3 runs to 13 residues. With 5 bases removed from V and 1 base from J, the gap between germline ends came to 8 bases. CDR3 sequence: CASSVGENTEAFF. The CDR3 DNA follows: TGTGCCAGCAGTGTCGGGGAGAACACTGAAGCTTTCTTT.

This clonotype has only a few counts. The chain combines TRBV20-1 with TRBJ2-6; D unresolved. Deletions cut 0 bases from V and 0 bases from J, with 12 bases between. Germline CDR1 DFQATT, CDR2 SNEGSKA (reference sequence). This CDR3 is built from 17 residues. The CDR3 bases are TGCAGTGCTAGAGATTTGCGGCAGAGCTCTGGGGCCAACGTCCTGACTTTC. Its translation is CSARDLRQSSGANVLTF.

This clonotype was observed at least ten times. The chain carries TRBV9 and TRBJ2-5; tentatively, D is TRBD1 or TRBD2 (5 bases each). The germline V gene encodes CDR1 SGDLS and CDR2 YYNGEE. The CDR3 covers 15 residues. V lost 5 bases, J lost 4 bases, and 18 bases lay in between. CDR3 protein: CASSQGRGRGETQYF. The CDR3 DNA sequence: TGTGCCAGCAGTCAGGGAAGGGGCCGGGGAGAGACCCAGTACTTC.

In its sample, this clonotype was seen a few times. The chain employs TRBV28 and TRBJ1-2, with TRBD1 matching over 10 bases. Trimming cost V 4 bases and J 8 bases; bases outside gene matches: 7. Germline values: CDR1 MDHEN, CDR2 SYDVKM. The CDR3 covers 14 residues. The CDR3 sequence is CASSWGTGERGYTF. CDR3 sequence (DNA): TGTGCCAGCAGTTGGGGGACAGGGGAACGAGGCTACACCTTC.

This clonotype was counted a few times. The genes are TRBV6-2 or TRBV6-3 and TRBJ2-5, with D possibly called TRBD1 or TRBD2 (5 bases each). The germline gives CDR1 MNHEY, CDR2 SVGEGT. The CDR3 loop spans 14 amino acids. V was clipped by 5 bases and J by 14 bases, with 24 bases between them. The CDR3, as DNA: TGTGCCAGCAGTACTGGGACGCCCCTACGACGTTACTACTTC. This translates into CASSTGTPLRRYYF.

This clonotype was found many times. J is TRBJ2-2 and V is TRBV29-1; D gene uncertain. The CDR3 covers 12 residues. Between the trimmed V and J ends, which lost 4 bases and 0 bases, there was a span of 3 bases. The germline gives CDR1 SQVTM, CDR2 ANQGSEA. The CDR3 reads CSVGSNTGELFF. The CDR3, as DNA: TGCAGCGTTGGGTCGAACACCGGGGAGCTGTTTTTT.

There are many counts of this clonotype. The gene calls are TRBV5-6 and TRBJ2-7; a weak D match, TRBD1 (6 bases). Germline assignment: CDR1 SGHDT and CDR2 YYEEEE. The CDR3 is 14 residues long. V was cut by 3 bases and J by 1 base, with 11 bases left in between. The CDR3 is CASSYGTSSYEQYF. In nucleotides, the CDR3 is TGTGCCAGCAGCTACGGGACATCTTCCTACGAGCAGTACTTC.

The chain carries TRBV18 and TRBJ2-7, with 7 bases aligning to TRBD1. Per germline, CDR1 KGHSH and CDR2 LQKENI. The CDR3 has 14 amino acids. V was pared by 3 bases and J by 2 bases, with 4 bases of the junction left unmatched. Here the CDR3 reads CASSPKQGTYEQYV. CDR3 nucleotides: TGTGCCAGCTCACCTAAACAGGGGACCTACGAGCAGTACGTC.

As for this clonotype: Lacking the conserved final phenylalanine or tryptophan, this CDR3 likely reflects a read error. V is TRBV29-1 and J is TRBJ1-1; no definite D call. The ends were cut back, 2 bases at V and 4 bases at J, with 5 bases in the middle. Germline V gene data show CDR1 as SQVTM and CDR2 as ANQGSEA. The CDR3 extends over 11 amino acids. The CDR3 loop reads CSVERPTEAFV. For the CDR3, the DNA is TGCAGCGTTGAACGTCCCACTGAAGCTTTCGTT.

Only a few counts were recorded for this clonotype. V usage is TRBV10-2 and J usage is TRBJ1-5; the D is unclear. CDR3 length: 16 amino acids. Germline V gives CDR1 WSHSY, CDR2 SAAADI. V was trimmed by 4 bases and J by 0 bases, leaving 13 bases between them. Here the CDR3 reads CASSAGRTGSNQPQHF. CDR3 DNA: TGCGCCAGCAGTGCAGGTCGGACTGGTAGCAATCAGCCCCAGCATTTT.

This clonotype was seen more than once but under ten times. The chain is built from TRBV20-1 and TRBJ1-1; TRBD1 is a possible D gene (5 bases). The germline V and J ends were trimmed by 0 bases and 5 bases, with 16 bases remaining between them. The CDR3 runs to 15 residues. The germline CDR1 and CDR2 sequences are DFQATT and SNEGSKA (reference sequence). CDR3 sequence: CSARDPKSGGTEAFF. The CDR3, as DNA: TGCAGTGCTAGAGATCCAAAGTCTGGGGGAACTGAAGCTTTCTTT.

The CDR3 bases are TGCAGTGCTAGAGACCCTAAGGGCAGGGGAGTTGAGTTTCGCACAGATACGCAGTATTTT. It encodes CSARDPKGRGVEFRTDTQYF. The rearrangement joins TRBV20-1 to TRBJ2-3, with D possibly TRBD1 on 6 matching bases. V was pared by 0 bases and J by 1 base, with 26 bases between. The V gene's germline CDR1 is DFQATT and CDR2 SNEGSKA (reference sequence). The CDR3 extends over 20 amino acids.

This clonotype has a count of ten or more. The rearrangement uses TRBV20-1 and TRBJ2-3; D may be TRBD1 (5 bases). Trimming cost V 6 bases and J 0 bases, with 10 bases left between them. The CDR3 sequence is 13 residues long. CDR1 is DFQATT, CDR2 SNEGSKA, per germline (reference sequence). CDR3 loop: CSATPGSTDTQYF. CDR3 bases: TGCAGTGCCACTCCAGGGAGCACAGATACGCAGTATTTT.

This clonotype was picked up a small number of times. This sequence joins TRBV11-2 and TRBJ2-3; unclear D gene. V gave up 3 bases and J gave up 9 bases, with 13 bases separating them. Germline CDR1 reads SGHAT; CDR2 reads FQNNGV. The CDR3 has 13 amino acids. As DNA, the CDR3 is TGTGCCAGCAGCTTGTCACAGCAGTCCACGCAGTATTTT. It translates to CASSLSQQSTQYF.